These T cell receptor beta chains were read from a single sample in a study of OX40 agonist ivuxolimab in advanced cancers. Assay: immunoSEQ multiplex PCR; the TCRdb copy retains only in-frame clones and omits some. The sample has tens of thousands of clones; around 82% are singletons. The sample in question was CD4+ or CD8+ T cells sorted from blood, obtained in a trial of the OX40 agonist ivuxolimab. These receptors were obtained from an adult with an advanced solid tumor such as melanoma, head and neck, liver or kidney cancer. Both conserved end residues are part of each CDR3. A D gene is named only where the DNA matches it firmly. The size entry is marked missing in some rows and otherwise reads once, few, many or a size class.

J | V | size | D | length | DNA | CDR3
TRBJ2-3 | TRBV5-4 | - | TRBD1 | 16 | TGTGCCAGCAGTTTAGGACCAGGACAGGGGTCAGATACGCAGTATTTT | CASSLGPGQGSDTQYF
TRBJ2-5 | TRBV5-1 | once | - | 14 | TGCGCCAGCAGCTTCCCGGGGCGGGGAGAGACCCAGTACTTC | CASSFPGRGETQYF
TRBJ2-4 | TRBV4-3 | - | TRBD1 | 17 | TGCGCCAGCAGCCAAGATCGGTCAGGGGGAGTGGAAAACATTCAGTACTTC | CASSQDRSGGVENIQYF
TRBJ1-2 | TRBV2 | few | - | 14 | TGTGCCAGCAGTGAAGCCAGGAGAGCGGGAGGCTACACCTTC | CASSEARRAGGYTF
TRBJ1-6 | TRBV6-1 | - | TRBD1 | 14 | TGTGCCAGCAAACAGGGGACCGATAATTCACCCCTCCACTTT | CASKQGTDNSPLHF
TRBJ2-5 | TRBV28 | - | - | 20 | TGTGCCAGCAGTTTAGTCACGGGCCAGGTCGGGCGGCCTGCCCGGGAGACCCAGTACTTC | CASSLVTGQVGRPARETQYF
TRBJ1-1 | TRBV5-5 | - | - | 15 | TGTGCCAGCAGCTTGTCTGGTGGTCTGAACACTGAAGCTTTCTTT | CASSLSGGLNTEAFF
TRBJ1-4 | TRBV4-1 | - | TRBD1 | 15 | TGCGCCAGCAGCCGGACAGGGACGCCTAATGAAAAACTGTTTTTT | CASSRTGTPNEKLFF
TRBJ1-1 | TRBV5-1 | - | TRBD1 | 14 | TGCGCCAGCAGCTTGTCAGGGGGGAACACTGAAGCTTTCTTT | CASSLSGGNTEAFF
TRBJ2-7 | TRBV5-1 | - | TRBD1 | 15 | TGCGCCAGCAGCTTGGAAGGGACAGGGATCTACGAGCAGTACTTC | CASSLEGTGIYEQYF
TRBJ2-2 | TRBV14 | - | TRBD1 | 17 | TGTGCCAGCAGCCCACGGGACAGGGCGCGGCACTCCGGGGAGCTGTTTTTT | CASSPRDRARHSGELFF
TRBJ1-4 | TRBV7-9 | once | - | 14 | TGTGCCAGCAGCTTAGGATCGGGTAATGAAAAACTGTTTTTT | CASSLGSGNEKLFF
TRBJ2-2 | TRBV6-4 | - | TRBD2 | 14 | TGTGCCAGCAGTGACGCGGGGGAAACCGGGGAGCTGTTTTTT | CASSDAGETGELFF
TRBJ2-7 | TRBV5-1 | - | - | 13 | TGCGCCAGCCGCGGTGGCACCTCCTACGAGCAGTACTTC | CASRGGTSYEQYF
TRBJ2-5 | TRBV5-1 | - | - | 16 | TGCGCCAGCAGCCCCGAAGCGACCCGGTGGGGGGAGACCCAGTACTTC | CASSPEATRWGETQYF
TRBJ2-5 | TRBV5-8 | - | TRBD2 | 16 | TGTGCCAGCAGCGAAAGACTAGCGGGAGCACAAGAGACCCAGTACTTC | CASSERLAGAQETQYF
TRBJ1-5 | TRBV27 | - | TRBD1 | 14 | TGTGCCAGCAGTCGGACAGGGGGAGGTCAGCCCCAGCATTTT | CASSRTGGGQPQHF
TRBJ1-1 | TRBV27 | - | - | 15 | TGTGCCAGCAGTCCCACCACAGGTATGAACACTGAAGCTTTCTTT | CASSPTTGMNTEAFF
TRBJ2-2 | TRBV6-5 | - | - | 14 | TGTGCCAGCAGAGGTGGGGCGAGCACCGGGGAGCTGTTTTTT | CASRGGASTGELFF
TRBJ2-3 | TRBV7-8 | - | TRBD2 | 14 | TGTGCCAGCAGCTTCGGGGGGGCATGGGATACGCAGTATTTT | CASSFGGAWDTQYF
TRBJ2-3 | TRBV10-3 | - | - | 14 | TGTGCCATCAGTGAAGGGGCTAGTTCAGATACGCAGTATTTT | CAISEGASSDTQYF
TRBJ1-5 | TRBV4-2 | - | - | 15 | TGTGCCAGCAGCCAAGAGTGGGACCGCAATCAGCCCCAGCATTTT | CASSQEWDRNQPQHF
TRBJ1-5 | TRBV6-6 | - | - | 13 | TGTGCCAGCAGTTACGCTTTTGGGCAGCCCCAGCATTTT | CASSYAFGQPQHF
TRBJ2-2 | TRBV6-5 | - | TRBD1 | 15 | TGTGCCAGCAGCTCGACAGGGGGACTCACCGGGGAGCTGTTTTTT | CASSSTGGLTGELFF
TRBJ2-2 | TRBV19 | - | - | 15 | TGTGCCAGCTCATTAAAGTCCGCGAACACCGGGGAGCTGTTTTTT | CASSLKSANTGELFF
TRBJ1-2 | TRBV4-1 | few | - | 15 | TGCGCCAGCAGCCAAGATCGCCTGGCAGGGGCGCGCTACACCTTC | CASSQDRLAGARYTF
TRBJ2-2 | TRBV9 | - | TRBD1 | 14 | TGTGCCAGCAGCGCCAAGACAGGGACCGGGGAGCTGTTTTTT | CASSAKTGTGELFF
TRBJ1-6 | TRBV6-1 | few | - | 15 | TGTGCCAGCAGTGCCACAAGGGACACGGGCTCACCCCTCCACTTT | CASSATRDTGSPLHF